This entry concerns a single T cell receptor beta chain. Which antigen it targets is not known. No qualities accompany the bases; no much larger clone lies one base away. The CDR3 regions of human TCRbeta chains were analyzed by immunosequencing. The paper's data handling went like this. Repertoire TCRs were matched against a reference library of SARS-CoV-2-specific TCRs generated with the MIRA antigen-specificity platform. Breadth was defined as the fraction of unique TCRs that were SARS-CoV-2-associated. Depth was defined as the fraction of total T cells that were SARS-CoV-2-associated. Using the MIRA data, every spike-specific TCR was mapped to the spike region that the TCR reacted to and assigned to either a CD4 or a CD8 class. Log10-transformed breadth and depth values were compared by one-way ANOVA with Sidak's multiple comparisons tests. This immuneACCESS table, as held by TCRdb, lists in-frame sequences with V and J called but not all clones. Of the missing ones, under half trace to an unresolved V gene in checked studies; the others have no known cause. D and trimming come from the DNA, and the V and J calls and clone size come from that table. A total of approximately 130,000 clones appear in this sample, over 90% of them only once. About 0.86% of the sample comes from the top ten.

This specimen belongs to a study of T cell responses to AZD1222 COVID-19 vaccine (dated by TCRdb to the early 2020s). Regarding the study in general: Because spike-specific TCR depth and breadth did not differ between the two schedules, AZD1222 recipients who got a second dose at roughly 4 weeks were pooled with those who got a second dose at roughly 12 weeks. A total of around 240 trial participants underwent TCR sequencing, of whom about 200 had received two doses of AZD1222 and 26 had received two doses of the MenACWY control vaccine. Trial participants were enrolled by age into subgroups of 18-55, 56-69 and 70-plus years, and roughly 150, 30 and 60 TCR-sequenced participants, respectively, were included in these subgroups. Summary of the overall study and its limitations: Participants were mostly white British and included more females than males, and it was suggested by the authors that clonal diversity may have been underestimated. After two AZD1222 doses, both the breadth and the depth of spike-specific TCRs were significantly higher than at day 0 and than in MenACWY recipients. Only six or seven AZD1222 recipients were SARS-CoV-2 seropositive at baseline, limiting conclusions about previously exposed vaccinees. Because no samples from the day 14 peak response were available, repertoires could be characterized only after the peak T cell response. In the small 56-69-year group, the increase in depth fell short of significance, most likely because of low power. CD4 TCRs associated with the vaccine covered the entire spike protein, and the dominant responses were in regions 160-218 and 743-854. Reportedly, almost half of the unique spike-specific TCRs recognized epitopes lying outside the regions that are mutated in the B.1.351 and B.1.1.7 variants.

In light of the paper, this sample's time point label describes: baseline before first vaccination. Vaccinee samples came from UK trials COV001 and COV002, including a single-blind randomized controlled phase 2/3 trial of AZD1222 (ChAdOx1 nCoV-19) in healthy adults. Trial participant PBMC samples were collected at day 0 and day 28 after the second dose for TCRbeta chain sequencing. Trimming takes 6 bases from V and 0 bases from J, and the germline ends sit 12 bases apart. Inclusive of the bounding cysteine and phenylalanine, the CDR3 is 14 residues long. The kept DNA is CDR3 alone, 42 bases in frame from the first base. From the germline V gene, CDR1 is SGHTA and CDR2 is FQGNSA.

The chain was built from TRBV7-2 and TRBJ2-7, with TRBD1 as a weak D call on 6 bases. This sample comprised peripheral blood, obtained on day 0 of AZD1222 vaccination. The sequence was obtained from an adult in good health. The bases are TGTGCCAGCAGTTATCGGACAGACTCCTACGAGCAGTACTTC. It codes for CASSYRTDSYEQYF.